A selection of T cell receptor beta chains follows, all from one sample in a study of Graves' ophthalmopathy and Graves' hyperthyroidism. TCRdb re-analysed the multiplex PCR reads in MiXCR, keeping a single row per CDR3 protein. The table lists 400,000 to 500,000 distinct CDR3 sequences, 21% of them singletons. Sequenced input: peripheral blood. The receptors come from a woman between 18 and 30 years old with stable Graves' hyperthyroidism. The conserved cysteine and the conserved F or W are not part of the CDR3 here. D genes are given only for firm matches.

>17|TRBV30|TRBJ2-2|NA
AWSVPWESGELDTGELF
>14|TRBV30|TRBJ1-5|NA
AWSVGLAGDNQPQH
>13|TRBV12-3/TRBV12-4|TRBJ2-5|NA
ASSLRALTQETQY
>12|TRBV6-1|TRBJ2-7|NA
ASKGASGLSEQY
>12|TRBV9|TRBJ1-2|NA
ASSVGTERYGYT
>14|TRBV9|TRBJ1-3|NA
ASSVGWGGSGNTIY
>13|TRBV3-1|TRBJ2-7|TRBD2
ASSQGAGGTYEQY
>14|TRBV7-9|TRBJ2-5|NA
ASSRRQVWAEETQY
>13|TRBV12-3/TRBV12-4|TRBJ1-5|NA
ASSLVGGADQPQH
>14|TRBV30|TRBJ1-5|TRBD1
AWVRAGTGSNQPQH
>15|TRBV4-1|TRBJ2-4|NA
ASSERPDTRRLGIQY
>13|TRBV7-8|TRBJ2-5|NA
ASSPRPHSQETQY
>14|TRBV6-2/TRBV6-3|TRBJ2-7|TRBD2
ASSYWTSGRRYEQY
>11|TRBV28|TRBJ1-5|NA
ASRRILFQPQH
>13|TRBV10-1|TRBJ1-3|NA
ASSESGGLGNTIY
>12|TRBV4-1|TRBJ2-7|NA
ASRRRAKSHEQY
>11|TRBV2|TRBJ2-7|NA
ASIQGTLGEQY
>14|TRBV24-1|TRBJ2-5|NA
ATSVRGQGMSETQY
>13|TRBV15|TRBJ1-5|NA
ATSRVPGSNQPQH
>16|TRBV7-8|TRBJ2-6|NA
ASSLRDNYRSGANVLT
>14|TRBV5-1|TRBJ1-1|NA
ASSLGGIIGNTEAF
>12|TRBV28|TRBJ2-7|NA
ASRTGTPTGEQY
>13|TRBV7-8|TRBJ1-5|NA
ASSLLGGGNQPQH
>14|TRBV27|TRBJ2-4|TRBD1
ASSFDRGLAKNIQY
>12|TRBV24-1|TRBJ2-5|TRBD2
ATSDPSGRETQY
>12|TRBV20-1|TRBJ2-7|TRBD2
SASYSGRPYEQY
>9|TRBV6-5|TRBJ1-2|NA
ASSYGESYT
>12|TRBV20-1|TRBJ1-5|NA
SASVPQGNQPQH